These T cell receptor beta chains were read from a single sample in a study of response to subunit inactivated influenza vaccine. TCRdb processed the RT-PCR reads anew with MiXCR; each CDR3 protein has one entry. The repertoire holds roughly 650,000 distinct CDR3 sequences, with 15% to 18% as singletons. This sample comprised PBMCs from blood, obtained 11 to 12 days after vaccination. The receptors shown here come from a man aged 50 to 59 who received an inactivated influenza vaccine. The CDR3 runs from the conserved cysteine through the conserved F or W. D genes are given only for firm matches. Clone size is shown for a subset of rows, as once, few, many or a class of expanded clone.

D: NA
V: TRBV6-2/TRBV6-3
size: NA
J: TRBJ2-7
CDR3: CASSYSGRRAEQYF
DNA: TGTGCCAGCAGTTACTCGGGACGGAGGGCAGAGCAGTACTTC

D: NA
V: TRBV6-5
size: few
J: TRBJ1-2
CDR3: CASSYGAYYGYTF
DNA: TGTGCCAGCAGTTACGGGGCCTACTATGGCTACACCTTC

D: NA
V: TRBV10-3
size: NA
J: TRBJ2-7
CDR3: CAISESDFSYEQYF
DNA: TGTGCCATCAGTGAGTCGGACTTCTCCTACGAGCAGTACTTC

D: TRBD2
V: TRBV29-1
size: NA
J: TRBJ2-1
CDR3: CSVAFLAGTYNEQFF
DNA: TGCAGCGTTGCTTTTTTAGCGGGTACCTACAATGAGCAGTTCTTC

D: TRBD1
V: TRBV5-1
size: few
J: TRBJ2-5
CDR3: CASSALQGAPETQYF
DNA: TGCGCCAGCAGCGCGCTACAGGGGGCGCCGGAGACCCAGTACTTC

D: TRBD1
V: TRBV20-1
size: NA
J: TRBJ2-7
CDR3: CSASGPVRGSSYEQYF
DNA: TGCAGTGCTAGTGGTCCCGTCAGGGGGAGCTCCTACGAGCAGTACTTC

D: NA
V: TRBV20-1
size: NA
J: TRBJ2-5
CDR3: CSARDWQTVGETQYF
DNA: TGCAGTGCTAGAGATTGGCAGACAGTCGGAGAGACCCAGTACTTC

D: NA
V: TRBV7-7
size: NA
J: TRBJ2-7
CDR3: CASSLAEETYEQYF
DNA: TGTGCTAGCAGCTTAGCGGAGGAGACCTACGAGCAGTACTTC

D: NA
V: TRBV24-1
size: few
J: TRBJ2-3
CDR3: CATSDLPGTDTQYF
DNA: TGTGCCACCAGTGATTTGCCGGGAACAGATACGCAGTATTTT

D: NA
V: TRBV29-1
size: few
J: TRBJ2-5
CDR3: CSVEAMAGTQYF
DNA: TGCAGCGTTGAAGCCATGGCCGGGACCCAGTACTTC

D: NA
V: TRBV6-5
size: NA
J: TRBJ2-7
CDR3: CASSYKTRTIDEQYF
DNA: TGTGCCAGCAGTTACAAGACTAGAACGATCGACGAGCAGTACTTC

D: TRBD2
V: TRBV7-9
size: NA
J: TRBJ2-7
CDR3: CASSPWTSGRRDEQYF
DNA: TGTGCCAGCAGCCCCTGGACTAGCGGGAGAAGGGACGAGCAGTACTTC

D: NA
V: TRBV5-6
size: few
J: TRBJ1-2
CDR3: CASSLLGAQTGTNYGYTF
DNA: TGTGCCAGCAGCTTGTTAGGGGCCCAGACCGGAACTAACTATGGCTACACCTTC

D: NA
V: TRBV6-5
size: NA
J: TRBJ2-3
CDR3: CASSYPEDGADTQYF
DNA: TGTGCCAGCAGTTACCCGGAGGACGGGGCAGATACGCAGTATTTT

D: TRBD2
V: TRBV12-3/TRBV12-4
size: NA
J: TRBJ2-1
CDR3: CASSRGLANEQFF
DNA: TGTGCCAGCAGCCGGGGACTAGCCAATGAGCAGTTCTTC

D: TRBD2
V: TRBV3-1
size: NA
J: TRBJ2-5
CDR3: CASSQVLRGERTQYF
DNA: TGTGCCAGCAGCCAAGTTCTACGGGGGGAACGGACCCAGTACTTC